A selection of T cell receptor beta chains follows, all from one sample in a study of blood T cells in healthy people across ages. Each CDR3 protein gets one entry after TCRdb re-called the 5' RACE reads with MiXCR. The sample holds over a million distinct CDR3 sequences, roughly 40% seen once. Sequencing was done on a sample of blood. All receptors derive from a woman between 18 and 29 years old in good health. CDR3s include the opening cysteine and the closing phenylalanine or tryptophan. Fields, in order: J gene, clone size, V gene, D gene, CDR3 protein, CDR3 DNA. The D gene is left open where the match is weak. The size of a clone is reported for some rows only, either as once, few or many, or as a class for expanded clones.

j_gene: TRBJ2-3; abundance: few; v_gene: TRBV3-1; d_gene: TRBD1; CDR3aa: CASTREGADTQYF; CDR3nt: TGTGCCAGCACCCGAGAGGGGGCCGATACGCAGTATTTT
j_gene: TRBJ2-6; abundance: few; v_gene: TRBV6-1; d_gene: NA; CDR3aa: CASGALPTGANVLTF; CDR3nt: TGTGCCAGCGGAGCATTACCTACTGGGGCCAACGTCCTGACTTTC
j_gene: TRBJ2-7; abundance: few; v_gene: TRBV28; d_gene: TRBD1; CDR3aa: CASSPRGQGSSYEQYF; CDR3nt: TGTGCCAGCAGCCCTAGGGGACAGGGCAGCTCCTACGAGCAGTACTTC
j_gene: TRBJ2-2; abundance: few; v_gene: TRBV25-1; d_gene: NA; CDR3aa: CASSEYVGGLINTGELFF; CDR3nt: TGTGCCAGCAGTGAATACGTGGGGGGCCTTATTAACACCGGGGAGCTGTTTTTT
j_gene: TRBJ1-1; abundance: few; v_gene: TRBV20-1; d_gene: NA; CDR3aa: CSAREGSAAEAFF; CDR3nt: TGCAGTGCTAGAGAAGGGTCGGCGGCTGAAGCTTTCTTT
j_gene: TRBJ1-2; abundance: NA; v_gene: TRBV12-3/TRBV12-4; d_gene: NA; CDR3aa: CASSLIRDPYGYTF; CDR3nt: TGTGCCAGCAGTTTAATCAGGGACCCCTATGGCTACACCTTC
j_gene: TRBJ2-7; abundance: few; v_gene: TRBV6-5; d_gene: NA; CDR3aa: CASSSTTSGSYEQYF; CDR3nt: TGTGCCAGCAGTTCCACCACTAGTGGATCCTACGAGCAGTACTTC
j_gene: TRBJ2-1; abundance: few; v_gene: TRBV4-2; d_gene: NA; CDR3aa: CASSLRPATGTKANEQFF; CDR3nt: TGTGCCAGCAGCCTCCGCCCAGCAACCGGGACAAAGGCGAATGAGCAGTTCTTC
j_gene: TRBJ1-3; abundance: once; v_gene: TRBV4-1; d_gene: NA; CDR3aa: CASSQDWRGTGNTIYF; CDR3nt: TGCGCCAGCAGCCAAGACTGGAGAGGGACTGGAAACACCATATATTTT
j_gene: TRBJ2-1; abundance: NA; v_gene: TRBV29-1; d_gene: NA; CDR3aa: CSVEGVSGAVADDYNEQFF; CDR3nt: TGCAGCGTTGAAGGTGTTTCCGGGGCGGTCGCGGATGATTACAATGAGCAGTTCTTC
j_gene: TRBJ2-3; abundance: few; v_gene: TRBV5-1; d_gene: TRBD2; CDR3aa: CASSYGLAENTDTQYF; CDR3nt: TGCGCCAGCAGCTACGGACTAGCGGAAAACACAGATACGCAGTATTTT
j_gene: TRBJ2-3; abundance: NA; v_gene: TRBV12-3/TRBV12-4; d_gene: TRBD2; CDR3aa: CASSPGLGREGSTDTQYF; CDR3nt: TGTGCCAGCAGTCCTGGGCTGGGGCGGGAGGGGAGCACAGATACGCAGTATTTT
j_gene: TRBJ2-3; abundance: NA; v_gene: TRBV6-2/TRBV6-3; d_gene: NA; CDR3aa: CASSYSGGWTDTDTQYF; CDR3nt: TGTGCCAGCAGTTACTCTGGAGGTTGGACGGACACAGATACGCAGTATTTT
j_gene: TRBJ2-7; abundance: few; v_gene: TRBV27; d_gene: NA; CDR3aa: CASSPGPLGNEQYF; CDR3nt: TGTGCCAGCAGTCCCGGGCCCCTTGGGAACGAGCAGTACTTC
j_gene: TRBJ1-2; abundance: NA; v_gene: TRBV6-1; d_gene: NA; CDR3aa: CASSEIGGVGYGYTF; CDR3nt: TGTGCCAGCAGTGAGATTGGGGGAGTTGGCTATGGCTACACCTTC
j_gene: TRBJ2-5; abundance: NA; v_gene: TRBV6-1; d_gene: TRBD2; CDR3aa: CASSGGLAGGEETQYF; CDR3nt: TGTGCCAGCAGTGGAGGACTAGCGGGAGGGGAGGAGACCCAGTACTTC
j_gene: TRBJ2-2; abundance: NA; v_gene: TRBV29-1; d_gene: NA; CDR3aa: CSVTTGLNTGELFF; CDR3nt: TGCAGCGTAACAACAGGACTGAACACCGGGGAGCTGTTTTTT
j_gene: TRBJ2-7; abundance: NA; v_gene: TRBV4-1; d_gene: NA; CDR3aa: CASSQEHSENEQYF; CDR3nt: TGCGCCAGCAGCCAAGAGCACTCGGAGAACGAGCAGTACTTC
j_gene: TRBJ1-2; abundance: NA; v_gene: TRBV5-1; d_gene: NA; CDR3aa: CASSLAGTGYTF; CDR3nt: TGCGCCAGCAGCTTGGCAGGGACGGGCTACACCTTC
j_gene: TRBJ1-2; abundance: few; v_gene: TRBV6-6; d_gene: NA; CDR3aa: CASTGYESNYGYTF; CDR3nt: TGTGCCAGTACAGGGTACGAATCTAACTATGGCTACACCTTC
j_gene: TRBJ2-3; abundance: few; v_gene: TRBV9; d_gene: NA; CDR3aa: CASSFFPGTGGDTQYF; CDR3nt: TGTGCCAGCAGCTTCTTTCCCGGGACCGGCGGAGATACGCAGTATTTT
j_gene: TRBJ2-7; abundance: few; v_gene: TRBV7-2; d_gene: TRBD2; CDR3aa: CASSVSGRGSYEQYF; CDR3nt: TGTGCCAGCAGCGTTAGCGGGAGGGGCTCCTACGAGCAGTACTTC
j_gene: TRBJ1-6; abundance: NA; v_gene: TRBV12-5; d_gene: TRBD1; CDR3aa: CASGAKTGTGLNSPLHF; CDR3nt: TGTGCTAGTGGTGCAAAAACCGGGACAGGACTTAATTCACCCCTCCACTTT
j_gene: TRBJ2-7; abundance: NA; v_gene: TRBV2; d_gene: TRBD2; CDR3aa: CASRLAGYYERYF; CDR3nt: TGTGCCAGCAGACTAGCGGGGTACTACGAGCGGTACTTC
j_gene: TRBJ2-7; abundance: NA; v_gene: TRBV12-3/TRBV12-4; d_gene: NA; CDR3aa: CASSLRVHSYEQYF; CDR3nt: TGTGCCAGCAGTTTGCGGGTCCACAGCTACGAGCAGTACTTC
j_gene: TRBJ2-2; abundance: few; v_gene: TRBV9; d_gene: NA; CDR3aa: CASSAGQFTGELFF; CDR3nt: TGTGCCAGCAGCGCGGGACAATTCACCGGGGAGCTGTTTTTT
j_gene: TRBJ1-1; abundance: NA; v_gene: TRBV11-1; d_gene: TRBD1; CDR3aa: CASSLGGLLKRTGPKNTEAFF; CDR3nt: TGTGCCAGCAGCTTAGGGGGGCTCTTAAAACGGACAGGGCCTAAGAACACTGAAGCTTTCTTT
j_gene: TRBJ1-2; abundance: few; v_gene: TRBV6-1; d_gene: TRBD1; CDR3aa: CASSEAGGTGDGYTF; CDR3nt: TGTGCCAGCAGTGAAGCGGGGGGGACAGGGGATGGCTACACCTTC
j_gene: TRBJ2-1; abundance: NA; v_gene: TRBV2; d_gene: TRBD2; CDR3aa: CASSEAGGTSGSYNEQFF; CDR3nt: TGTGCCAGCAGTGAAGCCGGGGGGACTAGCGGCTCCTACAATGAGCAGTTCTTC
j_gene: TRBJ2-6; abundance: few; v_gene: TRBV20-1; d_gene: TRBD2; CDR3aa: CSARDSTGTSRRANVLTF; CDR3nt: TGCAGTGCTAGAGATTCCACCGGGACTAGTCGGCGAGCCAACGTCCTGACTTTC
j_gene: TRBJ2-1; abundance: NA; v_gene: TRBV2; d_gene: TRBD2; CDR3aa: CASTGGPGNEQFF; CDR3nt: TGTGCCAGCACGGGGGGGCCAGGCAATGAGCAGTTCTTC
j_gene: TRBJ1-1; abundance: NA; v_gene: TRBV5-1; d_gene: TRBD1; CDR3aa: CASRPDREGMGTEAFF; CDR3nt: TGCGCCAGCAGACCGGACAGGGAGGGGATGGGTACTGAAGCTTTCTTT
j_gene: TRBJ1-4; abundance: many; v_gene: TRBV28; d_gene: NA; CDR3aa: CASSQANEKLFF; CDR3nt: TGTGCCAGCAGCCAAGCTAACGAAAAACTGTTTTTT
j_gene: TRBJ1-4; abundance: NA; v_gene: TRBV4-1; d_gene: NA; CDR3aa: CAGSHPQATNEKLFF; CDR3nt: TGCGCCGGCAGCCACCCACAGGCAACTAATGAAAAACTGTTTTTT
j_gene: TRBJ2-7; abundance: once; v_gene: TRBV5-5; d_gene: NA; CDR3aa: CASSLVSVPYEQYF; CDR3nt: TGTGCCAGCAGCTTGGTTAGCGTCCCCTACGAGCAGTACTTC
j_gene: TRBJ2-5; abundance: NA; v_gene: TRBV11-2; d_gene: TRBD2; CDR3aa: CASSVGTSGGYQQYF; CDR3nt: TGTGCCAGCAGCGTCGGGACTAGCGGGGGTTACCAGCAGTACTTC
j_gene: TRBJ1-4; abundance: few; v_gene: TRBV12-3/TRBV12-4; d_gene: NA; CDR3aa: CASSLVGAEEKLFF; CDR3nt: TGTGCCAGCAGTTTAGTGGGGGCGGAAGAAAAACTGTTTTTT
j_gene: TRBJ1-2; abundance: NA; v_gene: TRBV28; d_gene: NA; CDR3aa: CASTKPGTIAGYTF; CDR3nt: TGTGCCAGCACCAAACCCGGGACCATAGCCGGCTACACCTTC
j_gene: TRBJ2-3; abundance: few; v_gene: TRBV5-1; d_gene: NA; CDR3aa: CASSWREGSDTQYF; CDR3nt: TGCGCCAGCAGCTGGCGTGAGGGGTCAGATACGCAGTATTTT
j_gene: TRBJ2-7; abundance: few; v_gene: TRBV20-1; d_gene: TRBD1; CDR3aa: CSATRTGTGGREQYF; CDR3nt: TGCAGTGCTACCAGGACCGGGACAGGGGGACGCGAGCAGTACTTC
j_gene: TRBJ2-3; abundance: few; v_gene: TRBV6-5; d_gene: TRBD2; CDR3aa: CASSYVSGGSTDTQYF; CDR3nt: TGTGCCAGCAGTTACGTGAGCGGGGGGAGCACAGATACGCAGTATTTT
j_gene: TRBJ1-2; abundance: NA; v_gene: TRBV6-1; d_gene: TRBD1; CDR3aa: CASIPSSWDRGLNGYTF; CDR3nt: TGTGCCAGCATCCCATCGTCCTGGGACAGGGGGTTGAATGGCTACACCTTC
j_gene: TRBJ1-4; abundance: few; v_gene: TRBV10-3; d_gene: NA; CDR3aa: CAISGGGPRGELFF; CDR3nt: TGTGCCATCAGTGGCGGGGGGCCGCGAGGAGAACTGTTTTTT
j_gene: TRBJ1-2; abundance: NA; v_gene: TRBV18; d_gene: NA; CDR3aa: CASSPETASGGYTF; CDR3nt: TGTGCCAGCTCACCAGAGACGGCCTCTGGTGGCTACACCTTC
j_gene: TRBJ2-7; abundance: few; v_gene: TRBV4-2; d_gene: TRBD2; CDR3aa: CASSQEGGAGGFSYEQYF; CDR3nt: TGTGCCAGCAGCCAAGAGGGAGGTGCGGGGGGATTCTCCTACGAGCAGTACTTC
j_gene: TRBJ2-6; abundance: many; v_gene: TRBV4-1; d_gene: NA; CDR3aa: CASNFRVNSSGANVLTF; CDR3nt: TGCGCCAGCAACTTCAGGGTAAACAGCTCTGGGGCCAACGTCCTGACTTTC